Below, 2 T cell receptor beta chains from the same sample are listed, as sequenced in a study of response to subunit inactivated influenza vaccine. TCRdb used MiXCR to reprocess the RT-PCR reads, holding one entry per CDR3 protein. This sample has under 550,000 distinct CDR3 sequences, with 6% to 9% found just once. The sequencing used PBMCs from blood, collected less than 30 months after vaccination. Source of these receptors: a man between 50 and 69 years old who received an inactivated influenza vaccine.

This clonotype was seen more than once but under ten times. The genes are TRBV5-1 and TRBJ2-2, with D uncertain. The CDR3 sequence is 14 residues long. From germline, CDR1 is SGHRS and CDR2 YFSETQ. Deletions cut 3 bases from V and 0 bases from J, with 6 bases between. The CDR3 region is CASSYTPNTGELFF. DNA of the CDR3: TGCGCCAGCAGCTATACACCGAACACCGGGGAGCTGTTTTTT.

This clonotype was seen more than once but under ten times. The V and J genes are TRBV20-1 and TRBJ2-5; 13 bases align to TRBD2. With 0 bases clipped from V and 4 bases from J, the junction kept 11 bases outside the gene matches. The CDR3 extends over 18 amino acids. Per germline, CDR1 DFQATT and CDR2 SNEGSKA (reference sequence). CDR3 in DNA: TGCAGTGCTAGAGATATCTTGACTAGCGGGAGGATGGTAGAGACCCAGTACTTC. It translates to CSARDILTSGRMVETQYF.